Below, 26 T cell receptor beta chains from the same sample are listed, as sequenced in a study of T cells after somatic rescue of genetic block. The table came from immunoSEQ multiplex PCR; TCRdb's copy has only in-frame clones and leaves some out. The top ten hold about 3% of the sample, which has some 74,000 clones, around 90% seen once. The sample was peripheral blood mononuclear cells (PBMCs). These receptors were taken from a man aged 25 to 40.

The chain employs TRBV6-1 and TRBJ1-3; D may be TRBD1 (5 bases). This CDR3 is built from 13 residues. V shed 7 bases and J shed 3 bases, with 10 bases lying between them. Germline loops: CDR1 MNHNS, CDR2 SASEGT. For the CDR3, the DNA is TGTGCCAGCATGGGGGTGGGTGGAAACACCATATATTTT. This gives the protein CASMGVGGNTIYF.

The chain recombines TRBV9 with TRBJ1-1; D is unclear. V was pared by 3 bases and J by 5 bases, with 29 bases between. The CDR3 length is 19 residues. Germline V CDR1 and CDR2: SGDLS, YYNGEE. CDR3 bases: TGTGCCAGCAGCGAGAGTAGGGAGTCAGGCGGTACCAGTGGGACTGAAGCTTTCTTT. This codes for CASSESRESGGTSGTEAFF.

The CDR3 nucleotides are TGTGCCAGCTCAACATACAGGGATGGAACTGAAGCTTTCTTT. Its protein product is CASSTYRDGTEAFF. The rearrangement links TRBV18 to TRBJ1-1; D may be TRBD1 (6 bases). Germline V gives CDR1 KGHSH, CDR2 LQKENI. V lost 5 bases and J 5 bases, leaving 15 bases between the germline ends. This CDR3 comprises 14 residues. Full variable domain (rest looked up from reference TRBV18 and TRBJ1-1): NAGVMQNPRHLVRRRGQEARLRCSPMKGHSHVYWYRQLPEEGLKFMVYLQKENIIDESGMPKERFSAEFPKEGPSILRIQQVVRGDSAAYFCASSTYRDGTEAFFGQGTRLTVV.

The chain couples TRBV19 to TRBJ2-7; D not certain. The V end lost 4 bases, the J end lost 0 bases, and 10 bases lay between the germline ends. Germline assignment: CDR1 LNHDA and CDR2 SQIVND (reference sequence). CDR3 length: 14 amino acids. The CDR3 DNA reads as TGTGCCAGTAGTAACACCGGGTCCTCCTACGAGCAGTACTTC. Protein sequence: CASSNTGSSYEQYF.

The CDR3 DNA follows: TGTGCCAGCAGCTTAGAGAGAGGGGAGCTGTTTTTT. Amino acids: CASSLERGELFF. The rearrangement joins TRBV7-3 to TRBJ2-2, with D uncertain. The V gene's germline CDR1 is SGHTA and CDR2 FQGTGA. Between the trimmed V and J ends, which lost 2 bases and 8 bases, there was a span of 6 bases. The CDR3 is 12 residues long.

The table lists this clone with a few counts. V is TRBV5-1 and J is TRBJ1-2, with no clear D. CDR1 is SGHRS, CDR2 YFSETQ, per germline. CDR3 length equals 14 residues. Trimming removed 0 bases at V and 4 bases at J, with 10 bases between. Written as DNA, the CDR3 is TGCGCCAGCAGCTTGGTAGACACACGCTATGGCTACACCTTC. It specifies CASSLVDTRYGYTF.

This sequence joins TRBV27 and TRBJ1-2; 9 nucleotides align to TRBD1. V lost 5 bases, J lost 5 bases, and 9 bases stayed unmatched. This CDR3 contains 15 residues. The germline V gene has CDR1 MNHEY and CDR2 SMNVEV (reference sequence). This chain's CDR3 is CASSMNRGLGYGYTF. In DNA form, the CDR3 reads TGTGCCAGCAGTATGAACAGGGGGCTGGGGTATGGCTACACCTTC.

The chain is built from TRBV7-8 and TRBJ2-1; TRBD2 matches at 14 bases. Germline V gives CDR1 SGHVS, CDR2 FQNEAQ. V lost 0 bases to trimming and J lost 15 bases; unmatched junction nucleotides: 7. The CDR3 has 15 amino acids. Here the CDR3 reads CASSLATGTSGSSFF. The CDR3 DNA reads TGTGCCAGCAGCTTAGCGACCGGGACTAGCGGGAGTTCGTTCTTC.

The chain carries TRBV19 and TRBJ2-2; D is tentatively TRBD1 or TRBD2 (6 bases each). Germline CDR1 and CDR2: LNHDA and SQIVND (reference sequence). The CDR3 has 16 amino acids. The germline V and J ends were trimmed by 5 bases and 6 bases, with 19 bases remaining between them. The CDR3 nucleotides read TGTGCCAGTAGTTGGTTCGGGGGCGAGGCTTCCGGGGAGCTGTTTTTT. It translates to CASSWFGGEASGELFF.

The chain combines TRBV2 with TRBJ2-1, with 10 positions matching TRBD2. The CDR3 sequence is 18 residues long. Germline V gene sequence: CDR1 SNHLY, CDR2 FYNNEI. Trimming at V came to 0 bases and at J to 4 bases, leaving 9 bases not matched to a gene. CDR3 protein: CASSEAPVAGGFYNEQFF. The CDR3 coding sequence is TGTGCCAGCAGTGAAGCCCCGGTAGCGGGAGGATTTTACAATGAGCAGTTCTTC.

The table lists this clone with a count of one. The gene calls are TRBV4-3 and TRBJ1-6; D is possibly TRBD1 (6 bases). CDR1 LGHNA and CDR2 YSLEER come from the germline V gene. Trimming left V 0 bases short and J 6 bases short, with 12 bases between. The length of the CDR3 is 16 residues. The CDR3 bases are TGCGCCAGCAGCCAAGATTACCAGGGGCCTAATTCACCCCTCCACTTT. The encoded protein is CASSQDYQGPNSPLHF.

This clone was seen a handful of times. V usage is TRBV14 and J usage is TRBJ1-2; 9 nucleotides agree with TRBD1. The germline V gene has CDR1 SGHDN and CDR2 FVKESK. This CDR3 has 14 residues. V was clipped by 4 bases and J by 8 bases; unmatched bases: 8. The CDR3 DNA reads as TGTGCCAGCAGCCTTAACTACAGGGGGCAAGGCTACACCTTC. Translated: CASSLNYRGQGYTF. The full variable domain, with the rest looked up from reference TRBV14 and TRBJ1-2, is EAGVTQFPSHSVIEKGQTVTLRCDPISGHDNLYWYRRVMGKEIKFLLHFVKESKQDESGMPNNRFLAERTGGTYSTLKVQPAELEDSGVYFCASSLNYRGQGYTFGSGTRLTVV.

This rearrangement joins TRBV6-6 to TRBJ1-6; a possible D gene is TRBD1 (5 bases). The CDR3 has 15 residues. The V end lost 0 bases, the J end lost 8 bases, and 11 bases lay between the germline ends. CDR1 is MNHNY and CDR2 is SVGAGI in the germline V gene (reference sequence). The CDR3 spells CASSYSGGRDSPLHF. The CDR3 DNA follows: TGTGCCAGCAGTTACTCGGGGGGGAGGGATTCACCCCTCCACTTT.

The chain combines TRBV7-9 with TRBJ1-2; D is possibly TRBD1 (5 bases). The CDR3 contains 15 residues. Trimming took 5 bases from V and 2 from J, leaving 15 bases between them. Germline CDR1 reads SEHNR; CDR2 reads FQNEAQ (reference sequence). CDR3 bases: TGTGCCAGCAGCGGGGTCAGGGCGGAGAACTATGGCTACACCTTC. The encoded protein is CASSGVRAENYGYTF. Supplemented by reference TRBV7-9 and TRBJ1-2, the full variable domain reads DTGVSQNPRHKITKRGQNVTFRCDPISEHNRLYWYRQTLGQGPEFLTYFQNEAQLEKSRLLSDRFSAERPKGSFSTLEIQRTEQGDSAMYLCASSGVRAENYGYTFGSGTRLTVV.

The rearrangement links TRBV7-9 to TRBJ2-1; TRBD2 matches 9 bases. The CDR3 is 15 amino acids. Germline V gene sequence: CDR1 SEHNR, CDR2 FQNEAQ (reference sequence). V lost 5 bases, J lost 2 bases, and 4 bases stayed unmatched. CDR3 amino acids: CASSIVAGAYNEQFF. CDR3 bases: TGTGCCAGCAGCATAGTAGCGGGAGCCTACAATGAGCAGTTCTTC.

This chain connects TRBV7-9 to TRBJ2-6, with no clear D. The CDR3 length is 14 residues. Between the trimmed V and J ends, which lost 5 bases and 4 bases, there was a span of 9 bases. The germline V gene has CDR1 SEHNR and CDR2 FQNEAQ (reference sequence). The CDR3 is CASSRALGANVLTF. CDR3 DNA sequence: TGTGCCAGCAGCCGGGCGTTGGGGGCCAACGTCCTGACTTTC.

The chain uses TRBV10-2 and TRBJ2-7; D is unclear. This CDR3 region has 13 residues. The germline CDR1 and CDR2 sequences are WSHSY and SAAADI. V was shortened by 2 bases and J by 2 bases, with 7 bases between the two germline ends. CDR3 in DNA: TGCGCCAGCAGTGAGAGTCAGACCTACGAGCAGTACTTC. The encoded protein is CASSESQTYEQYF.

The CDR3 DNA reads TGTGCCAGCAGTTACTCCAAAAACAGGGATGCAGATACGCAGTATTTT. Amino acids: CASSYSKNRDADTQYF. J is TRBJ2-3 and V is TRBV6-6; tentative D call: TRBD1 (6 bases). This CDR3 region has 16 residues. CDR1 and CDR2 from the germline V gene are MNHNY and SVGAGI (reference sequence). V was cut by 0 bases and J by 4 bases, with 14 bases left in between.

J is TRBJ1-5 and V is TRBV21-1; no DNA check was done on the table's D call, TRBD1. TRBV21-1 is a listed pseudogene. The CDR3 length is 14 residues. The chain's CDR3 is CASTIVRGSQPQHF. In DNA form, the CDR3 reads TGTGCCAGCACCATAGTAAGGGGAAGTCAGCCCCAGCATTTT.

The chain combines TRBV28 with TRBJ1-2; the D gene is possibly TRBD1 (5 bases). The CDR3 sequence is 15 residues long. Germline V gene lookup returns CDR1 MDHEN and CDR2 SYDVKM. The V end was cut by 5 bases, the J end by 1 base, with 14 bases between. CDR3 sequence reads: CASSPQGPVNYGYTF. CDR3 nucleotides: TGTGCCAGCAGTCCCCAGGGACCGGTTAACTATGGCTACACCTTC.

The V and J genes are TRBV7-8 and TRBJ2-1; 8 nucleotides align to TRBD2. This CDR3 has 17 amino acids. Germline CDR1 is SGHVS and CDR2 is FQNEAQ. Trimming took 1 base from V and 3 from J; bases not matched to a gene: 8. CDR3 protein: CASSLGGPTSGYNEQFF. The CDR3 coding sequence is TGTGCCAGCAGCTTAGGAGGCCCCACTAGCGGCTACAATGAGCAGTTCTTC.

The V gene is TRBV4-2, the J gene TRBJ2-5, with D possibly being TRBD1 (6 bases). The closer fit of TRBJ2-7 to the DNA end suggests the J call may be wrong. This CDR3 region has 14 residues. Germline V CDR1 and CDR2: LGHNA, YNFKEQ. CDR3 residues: CASSRTRGPYEQYF. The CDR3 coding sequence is TGTGCCAGCAGCCGGACCAGGGGTCCCTACGAGCAGTACTTC.

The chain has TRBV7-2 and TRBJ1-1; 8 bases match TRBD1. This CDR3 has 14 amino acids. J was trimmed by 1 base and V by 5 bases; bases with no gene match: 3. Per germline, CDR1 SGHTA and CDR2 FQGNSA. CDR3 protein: CASSQGAGNTEAFF. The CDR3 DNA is TGTGCCAGCAGCCAGGGGGCGGGGAACACTGAAGCTTTCTTT.

Here the CDR3 reads CASNTGEGRTQYF. The CDR3 nucleotides read TGTGCCAGCAACACAGGGGAGGGACGGACCCAGTACTTC. This chain connects TRBV7-9 to TRBJ2-5; either TRBD1 or TRBD2 may fit D (7 bases each). The ends were cut back, 7 bases at V and 7 bases at J, with 16 bases in the middle. This CDR3 is 13 amino acids long. Germline values: CDR1 SEHNR, CDR2 FQNEAQ (reference sequence).

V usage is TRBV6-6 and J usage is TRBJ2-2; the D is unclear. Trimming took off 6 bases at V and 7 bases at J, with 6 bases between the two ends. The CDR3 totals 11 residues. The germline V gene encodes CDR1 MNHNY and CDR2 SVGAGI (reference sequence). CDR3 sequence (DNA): TGTGCCAGCAGCCCCGGCGGGGAGCTGTTTTTT. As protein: CASSPGGELFF.

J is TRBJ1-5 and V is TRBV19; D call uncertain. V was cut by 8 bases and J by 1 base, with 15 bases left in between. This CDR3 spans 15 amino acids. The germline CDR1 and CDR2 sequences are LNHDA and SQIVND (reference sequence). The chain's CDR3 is CASGLGTRSNQPQHF. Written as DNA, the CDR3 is TGTGCCAGTGGATTGGGCACGAGGAGCAATCAGCCCCAGCATTTT.